Only a few counts were recorded for the clone carrying this TCR beta chain. Original analysis: Reference gene primer amplification gave estimated nucleated cell counts. Repertoires were generated with immunoSEQ multiplex PCR, while TCRdb's copy carries only in-frame clones and drops some. The V and J calls and clone size were taken over from that table, and D and trimming were inferred from the DNA. The sample has about 120,000 clones, around 85% seen once. The data were taken from a study of blood T cell repertoires in COVID-19. Across the study: Specimens from acute and convalescent COVID-19 originated in the United States, Italy and Spain. PBMCs, B-cell-depleted T cells, or T cells provided the cDNA or gDNA that made up the material.

V lost 1 base to trimming and J lost 9 bases, with 7 bases between them. Germline V gene data show CDR1 as SEHNR and CDR2 as FQNEAQ (reference sequence). This CDR3 contains 12 residues. The sample taken for sequencing was peripheral blood. The sequence came from a man in his sixties with acute or convalescent COVID-19. The chain joins TRBV7-9 to TRBJ1-5; D is unresolved. For the CDR3, the DNA is TGTGCCAGCAGCTTAGGCCCGCGGCCCCAGCATTTT. Translating it yields CASSLGPRPQHF.